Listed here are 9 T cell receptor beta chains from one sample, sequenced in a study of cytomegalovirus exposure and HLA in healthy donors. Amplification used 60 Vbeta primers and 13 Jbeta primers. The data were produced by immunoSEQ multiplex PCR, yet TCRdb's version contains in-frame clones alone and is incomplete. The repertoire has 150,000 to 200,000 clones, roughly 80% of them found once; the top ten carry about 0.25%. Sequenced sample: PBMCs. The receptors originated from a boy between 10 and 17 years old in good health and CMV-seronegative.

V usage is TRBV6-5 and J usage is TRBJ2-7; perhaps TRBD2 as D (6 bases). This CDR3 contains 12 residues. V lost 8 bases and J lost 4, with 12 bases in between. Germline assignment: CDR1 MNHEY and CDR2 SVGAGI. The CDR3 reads CASGRSAYEQYF. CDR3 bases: TGTGCCAGCGGGAGGAGCGCATACGAGCAGTACTTC.

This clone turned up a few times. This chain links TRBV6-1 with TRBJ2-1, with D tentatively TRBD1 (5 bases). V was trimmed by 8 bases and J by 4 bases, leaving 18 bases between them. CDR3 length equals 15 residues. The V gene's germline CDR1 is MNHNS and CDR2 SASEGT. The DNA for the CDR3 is TGTGCCAGCGCCCCCGTAAGAGACAGATACAATGAGCAGTTCTTC. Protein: CASAPVRDRYNEQFF.

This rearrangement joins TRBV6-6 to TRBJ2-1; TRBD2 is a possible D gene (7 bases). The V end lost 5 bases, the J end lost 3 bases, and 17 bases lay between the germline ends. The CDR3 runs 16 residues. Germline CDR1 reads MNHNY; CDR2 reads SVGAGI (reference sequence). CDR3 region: CASSPSPGGRYNEQFF. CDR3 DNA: TGTGCCAGCAGTCCAAGCCCGGGGGGCCGCTACAATGAGCAGTTCTTC.

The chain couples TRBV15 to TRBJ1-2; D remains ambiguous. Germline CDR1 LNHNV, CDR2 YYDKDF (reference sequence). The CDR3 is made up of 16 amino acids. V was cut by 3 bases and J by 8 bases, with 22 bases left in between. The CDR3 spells CATSRERAGAMSGYTF. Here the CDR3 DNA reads TGTGCCACCAGCAGGGAGAGGGCAGGAGCGATGTCGGGCTACACCTTC.

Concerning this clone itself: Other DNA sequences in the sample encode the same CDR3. The chain's CDR3 is CASSEGDYGYTF. As DNA, the CDR3 is TGCGCCAGCAGTGAGGGCGACTATGGCTACACCTTC. V and J are TRBV5-1 and TRBJ1-2; D ambiguous. The CDR3 covers 12 residues. Germline V lookup: CDR1 SGHRS, CDR2 YFSETQ. V lost 5 bases and J 3 bases, leaving 8 bases between the germline ends.

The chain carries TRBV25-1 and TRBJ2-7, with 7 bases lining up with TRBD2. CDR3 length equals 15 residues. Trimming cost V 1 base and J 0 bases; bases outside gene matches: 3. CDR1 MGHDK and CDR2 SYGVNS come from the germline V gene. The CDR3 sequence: CASSESGGYSYEQYF. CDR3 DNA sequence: TGTGCCAGCAGTGAATCGGGAGGTTACTCCTACGAGCAGTACTTC.

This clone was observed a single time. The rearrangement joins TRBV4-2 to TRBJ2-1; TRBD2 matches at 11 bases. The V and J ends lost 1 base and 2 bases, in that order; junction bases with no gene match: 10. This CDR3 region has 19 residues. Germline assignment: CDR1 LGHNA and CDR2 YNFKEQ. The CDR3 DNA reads TGTGCCAGCAGCCAAGGGCCTCATGGGACTAGCGGACCCTACAATGAGCAGTTCTTC. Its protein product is CASSQGPHGTSGPYNEQFF.

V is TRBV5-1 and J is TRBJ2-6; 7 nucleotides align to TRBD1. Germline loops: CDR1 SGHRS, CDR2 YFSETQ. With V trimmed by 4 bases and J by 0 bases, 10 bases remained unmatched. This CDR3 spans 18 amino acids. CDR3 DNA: TGCGCCAGCAGCATTGGGACAGCCAGTCTCTCTGGGGCCAACGTCCTGACTTTC. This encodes CASSIGTASLSGANVLTF. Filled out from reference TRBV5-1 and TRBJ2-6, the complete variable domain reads KAGVTQTPRYLIKTRGQQVTLSCSPISGHRSVSWYQQTPGQGLQFLFEYFSETQRNKGNFPGRFSGRQFSNSRSEMNVSTLELGDSALYLCASSIGTASLSGANVLTFGAGSRLTVL.

The CDR3 loop is CAVGQPHEQYF. The CDR3 DNA follows: TGTGCCGTTGGACAGCCCCACGAGCAGTACTTC. The rearrangement joins TRBV6-5 to TRBJ2-7, with D possibly TRBD1 on 6 matching bases. The germline V gene has CDR1 MNHEY and CDR2 SVGAGI. This CDR3 is 11 amino acids long. The ends were cut back, 11 bases at V and 5 bases at J, with 13 bases in the middle.